This is a list of T cell receptor beta chains from one sample in a study of cytomegalovirus exposure and HLA in healthy donors. Produced via immunoSEQ multiplex PCR; TCRdb's table is partial and in-frame only. The repertoire includes 150,000 to 200,000 clones, 79% of them detected once, and 1.6% sits in the top ten. The sample consisted of PBMCs. The receptor set was obtained from a woman in her forties or fifties in good health and CMV-seronegative. Both conserved end residues are part of each CDR3. D genes are given only for firm matches. A row's size may be missing; if present it is once, few, many or a size class.

>TRBJ1-6|-|-|TRBV27
CASSLQGGSPLHF
TGTGCCAGCAGTCTACAGGGTGGGTCACCCCTCCACTTT
>TRBJ2-3|TRBD2|once|TRBV27
CASSSRGGGTDTQYF
TGTGCCAGCAGTTCCCGCGGCGGGGGTACAGATACGCAGTATTTT
>TRBJ1-2|-|-|TRBV19
CASMAGGGYYGYTF
TGTGCCAGTATGGCGGGGGGGGGATACTATGGCTACACCTTC
>TRBJ2-5|TRBD1|-|TRBV19
CASSVGTGGVETQYF
TGTGCCAGTAGTGTCGGGACAGGGGGCGTGGAGACCCAGTACTTC
>TRBJ1-2|-|-|TRBV9
CASSVGGVGYTF
TGTGCCAGCAGCGTAGGAGGTGTGGGCTACACCTTC
>TRBJ2-6|-|-|TRBV11-1
CASSFGVIISGANVLTF
TGTGCCAGCAGCTTCGGGGTTATCATCTCTGGGGCCAACGTCCTGACTTTC
>TRBJ2-1|-|few|TRBV5-6
CASSFRSVQVTYEQFF
TGTGCCAGCAGCTTCAGGTCGGTGCAAGTCACTTATGAGCAGTTCTTC
>TRBJ1-2|-|few|TRBV5-6
CASSWGGADYGYTF
TGTGCCAGCAGCTGGGGAGGGGCGGACTATGGCTACACCTTC
>TRBJ2-1|-|-|TRBV7-2
CASSSGSGAYNEQFF
TGTGCCAGCAGCTCCGGCTCAGGGGCCTACAATGAGCAGTTCTTC
>TRBJ2-2|-|-|TRBV6-6
CASSYSSTVSGELFF
TGTGCCAGCAGTTATTCCTCCACTGTCTCCGGGGAGCTGTTTTTT
>TRBJ2-3|-|-|TRBV6-6
CASSSPGASSTDTQYF
TGTGCCAGCAGTTCCCCAGGGGCCTCTAGCACAGATACGCAGTATTTT
>TRBJ2-3|-|-|TRBV6-6
CASSYPRGGLGDTQYF
TGTGCCAGCAGTTACCCCCGAGGGGGATTAGGGGATACGCAGTATTTT
>TRBJ2-4|TRBD2|-|TRBV27
CASSSERERAKNIQYF
TGTGCCAGCTCCTCGGAGCGGGAGAGAGCCAAAAACATTCAGTACTTC
>TRBJ2-7|-|few|TRBV5-1
CASSPGSKSYEQYF
TGCGCCAGCAGCCCGGGATCCAAATCCTACGAGCAGTACTTC
>TRBJ2-5|TRBD1|-|TRBV6-5
CASRQSGTGTWEQYF
TGTGCCAGCAGACAGTCCGGGACAGGAACATGGGAGCAGTACTTC
>TRBJ1-4|-|-|TRBV19
CASSMGGVGEKLFF
TGTGCCAGTAGTATGGGCGGGGTCGGTGAAAAACTGTTTTTT
>TRBJ1-2|TRBD1|few|TRBV6-5
CASSSSGQEIDGYTF
TGTGCCAGCAGTTCCAGTGGACAGGAGATCGATGGCTACACCTTC
>TRBJ1-1|-|-|TRBV10-3
CAISESGAFSEAFF
TGTGCCATCAGTGAGTCTGGGGCCTTTTCGGAAGCTTTCTTT
>TRBJ2-7|-|-|TRBV6-1
CASSGGHQQYF
TGTGCCAGCAGTGGAGGACACCAGCAGTACTTC
>TRBJ2-5|-|once|TRBV2
CASTDRDWKETQYF
TGTGCCAGCACCGATAGGGACTGGAAAGAGACCCAGTACTTC
>TRBJ1-2|-|-|TRBV4-1
CASSRGGAYGYTF
TGCGCCAGCAGCCGTGGAGGGGCCTATGGCTACACCTTC
>TRBJ1-1|-|-|TRBV5-1
CASSLGVSGLDTEAFF
TGCGCCAGCAGCTTGGGAGTATCAGGGTTGGACACTGAAGCTTTCTTT
>TRBJ1-1|TRBD1|-|TRBV28
CASRSQGGVTEAFF
TGTGCCAGCAGGTCACAGGGGGGGGTGACTGAAGCTTTCTTT
>TRBJ2-7|TRBD2|-|TRBV2
CASRVNPGLASEQYF
TGTGCCAGCAGGGTTAATCCGGGACTAGCGAGCGAGCAGTACTTC
>TRBJ1-4|TRBD1|-|TRBV4-3
CASSPRDRGVSNEKLFF
TGCGCCAGCAGCCCCCGGGACAGGGGTGTAAGTAATGAAAAACTGTTTTTT
>TRBJ2-5|TRBD1|-|TRBV5-1
CASSLRQGGETQYF
TGCGCCAGCAGCCTCCGACAGGGGGGAGAGACCCAGTACTTC
>TRBJ1-2|-|-|TRBV28
CASFETNTKGYTF
TGTGCCAGCTTTGAGACCAATACTAAAGGCTACACCTTC
>TRBJ1-6|-|once|TRBV19
CASSISGTYQSPLHF
TGTGCCAGTAGTATCTCCGGGACATACCAATCACCCCTCCACTTT
>TRBJ1-1|-|-|TRBV10-3
CAISESGGTNTEAFF
TGTGCCATCAGTGAGTCTGGGGGGACGAACACTGAAGCTTTCTTT
>TRBJ2-3|-|-|TRBV19
CASGIGQTPRDTQYF
TGTGCCAGCGGCATCGGACAGACACCTCGAGATACGCAGTATTTT
>TRBJ2-7|-|few|TRBV29-1
CSARTSYYEQYF
TGCAGCGCGAGGACATCCTACTACGAGCAGTACTTC
>TRBJ2-7|-|-|TRBV11-2
CASSLDRNGRGKQYF
TGTGCCAGCAGCTTAGATCGTAACGGCCGAGGGAAGCAGTACTTC
>TRBJ2-7|TRBD1|-|TRBV6-1
CASREGTGAEQYF
TGTGCCAGCCGAGAAGGGACAGGGGCCGAGCAGTACTTC
>TRBJ1-1|TRBD1|few|TRBV27
CASSLVTGGDTEAFF
TGTGCCAGCAGTTTAGTGACAGGGGGTGACACTGAAGCTTTCTTT
>TRBJ1-2|-|-|TRBV10-3
CAISAGQGNYGYTF
TGTGCCATCAGTGCGGGGCAGGGGAACTATGGCTACACCTTC
>TRBJ1-1|TRBD1|-|TRBV19
CASSTGQGQNTEAFF
TGTGCCAGTAGTACCGGACAGGGGCAGAACACTGAAGCTTTCTTT
>TRBJ2-7|-|-|TRBV11-2
CASSRQRGSYEQYF
TGTGCCAGCAGTCGGCAAAGGGGCTCCTACGAGCAGTACTTC
>TRBJ2-2|TRBD2|-|TRBV4-3
CASSRTSGGAGELFF
TGCGCCAGCAGCCGGACTAGCGGGGGGGCCGGGGAGCTGTTTTTT
>TRBJ2-3|TRBD2|-|TRBV7-6
CASSLGAGGTTDTQYF
TGTGCCAGCAGCTTAGGAGCGGGGGGTACCACAGATACGCAGTATTTT
>TRBJ1-2|TRBD1|-|TRBV7-9
CASAWTGGGYTF
TGTGCCAGTGCATGGACAGGGGGTGGCTACACCTTC